The source of this T cell receptor beta chain is a study of T cells after yellow fever vaccination. In the study overall: Fractions low in cell number were prepared with SMART-Seq v4 Ultra Low Input. Notes on the study in general: FACS-sorted repertoires might harbor abundant contaminating clonotypes from the bulk population. Compared with primary, the secondary response was weaker and peaked at day 5, not 15.

This clonotype was recorded many times. Antigen unknown. CDR3 length: 14 amino acids. Per the germline V gene, CDR1 is MRHNA and CDR2 is SNTAGT. Trimming stripped 0 bases from V and 1 base from J, with 6 bases between. One entry per CDR3 protein, called by TCRdb with MiXCR from the 5' RACE reads. The sample carries approximately 61,000 distinct CDR3 sequences, roughly 7.4% recorded once. The sequenced sample was CD8+ T cells sorted from PBMCs, obtained on the day of the first yellow fever vaccination. V gene TRBV6-4 combines with J gene TRBJ2-5, with D possibly being TRBD1 (5 bases). This sequence originates from a man aged 18 to 30 who received the YFV17D yellow fever vaccine. The CDR3 DNA follows: TGTGCCAGCAGTGACTCCGACAGCCAAGAGACCCAGTACTTC. Translated: CASSDSDSQETQYF.